The clone carrying this T cell receptor beta chain was counted once. The sample comes from a study of blood T cell repertoires in COVID-19. The method was immunoSEQ multiplex PCR; TCRdb's version includes in-frame clones alone and lacks a portion of them. The table lists about 170,000 clones, 84% of them singletons, with less than 3.5% in the top ten. Sequencing used peripheral blood. The source is an elderly woman with COVID-19, enrolled during active disease.

The CDR3 sequence: CASSLGGTSGAETQYF. Written as DNA, the CDR3 is TGTGCCAGCAGTTTAGGCGGGACTAGCGGGGCGGAGACCCAGTACTTC. The chain combines TRBV28 with TRBJ2-5; TRBD2 matches 13 bases. This CDR3 comprises 16 residues. The germline CDR1 and CDR2 sequences are MDHEN and SYDVKM. With V trimmed by 2 bases and J by 5 bases, 5 bases remained unmatched.